These 11 T cell receptor beta chains were sequenced from one sample in a study of cytotoxic CD8 clonotypes in ibrutinib-treated CLL. TCRdb's copy holds only in-frame clones and misses some; the assay was immunoSEQ multiplex PCR. The repertoire holds approximately 300,000 clones, with roughly 79% as singletons. The sequencing here drew on PBMCs, taken before ibrutinib treatment. Every receptor here comes from a human donor with chronic lymphocytic leukemia.

The chain links TRBV14 to TRBJ1-1; TRBD1 is a possible D gene (5 bases). Trimming took 2 bases from V and 3 from J, leaving 7 bases between them. From germline, CDR1 is SGHDN and CDR2 FVKESK. This CDR3 region has 13 residues. The CDR3 is CASSQRGDTEAFF. The CDR3 DNA is TGTGCCAGCAGCCAAAGGGGAGACACTGAAGCTTTCTTT.

This chain connects TRBV18 to TRBJ2-1; tentatively, D is TRBD2 (6 bases). The CDR3 extends over 13 amino acids. Trimming cost V 5 bases and J 7 bases, with 12 bases left between them. The germline gives CDR1 KGHSH, CDR2 LQKENI. The CDR3 coding sequence is TGTGCCAGCTCAGACGCCGGGACTAATGAGCAGTTCTTC. It codes for CASSDAGTNEQFF.

The rearrangement joins TRBV5-1 to TRBJ2-6; D ambiguous. Trimming pared 8 bases from V and 0 bases from J, leaving 9 bases between. Germline loops: CDR1 SGHRS, CDR2 YFSETQ. The CDR3 runs 14 residues. This CDR3 is CASLDHSGANVLTF. CDR3 DNA: TGCGCCAGTCTGGACCACTCTGGGGCCAACGTCCTGACTTTC.

This CDR3 reads CASRTSPWNTEAFF. CDR3 DNA sequence: TGTGCCAGTAGGACCAGTCCATGGAACACTGAAGCTTTCTTT. The rearrangement uses TRBV19 and TRBJ1-1; D is uncertain. The CDR3 runs to 14 residues. V lost 6 bases and J 1 base, leaving 12 bases between the germline ends. Per germline, CDR1 LNHDA and CDR2 SQIVND (reference sequence).

The rearrangement uses TRBV7-2 and TRBJ2-5; the D gene is possibly TRBD1 (6 bases). Trimming removed 5 bases from V and 2 bases from J, with 9 bases in between. The CDR3 loop spans 13 amino acids. Germline V lookup: CDR1 SGHTA, CDR2 FQGNSA. The CDR3 here is CASSTDRQETQYF. In DNA, the CDR3 is TGTGCCAGCAGCACGGACAGACAAGAGACCCAGTACTTC.

CDR3 region: CSVVRQGHTDTQYF. The CDR3 bases are TGCAGCGTTGTCAGACAGGGGCACACAGATACGCAGTATTTT. This chain links TRBV29-1 with TRBJ2-3; 8 bases fit TRBD1. Per the germline V gene, CDR1 is SQVTM and CDR2 is ANQGSEA. This CDR3 spans 14 amino acids. V lost 4 bases to trimming and J lost 2 bases; unmatched junction nucleotides: 5.

The rearrangement joins TRBV27 to TRBJ1-5, with D uncertain. The length of the CDR3 is 13 residues. CDR1 is MNHEY, CDR2 SMNVEV, per germline (reference sequence). Trimming took off 3 bases at V and 6 bases at J, with 9 bases between the two ends. CDR3 sequence: CASSFGVTQPQHF. The CDR3 nucleotides are TGTGCCAGCAGTTTCGGGGTTACTCAGCCCCAGCATTTT.

The chain links TRBV29-1 to TRBJ2-7; TRBD1 agrees at 7 bases. Unmatched junction bases numbered 9, after V lost 4 bases and J lost 6 bases. This CDR3 is built from 13 residues. Germline V gene sequence: CDR1 SQVTM, CDR2 ANQGSEA. CDR3 loop: CSVAIMTGTEQYF. In DNA, the CDR3 is TGCAGCGTTGCGATCATGACAGGGACCGAGCAGTACTTC.

This clone was counted only a few times. This sequence joins TRBV7-9 and TRBJ1-1; TRBD1 matches 7 bases. The length of the CDR3 is 17 residues. Per the germline V gene, CDR1 is SEHNR and CDR2 is FQNEAQ (reference sequence). The V and J ends lost 4 bases and 0 bases, in that order; junction bases with no gene match: 11. The CDR3 DNA reads TGTGCCAGCAGCTCGCCATTGACAGGGTTTATGAACACTGAAGCTTTCTTT. Translating gives CASSSPLTGFMNTEAFF.

This clone was found a few times. The chain's CDR3 is CASSPGGNIQYF. CDR3 bases: TGCGCCAGCAGCCCCGGGGGAAACATTCAGTACTTC. This chain uses TRBV5-1 with TRBJ2-4, with a possible D match to TRBD2 (6 bases). Looked up from germline, CDR1 is SGHRS and CDR2 is YFSETQ. Trimming shortened V by 4 bases and J by 6 bases, and 8 bases separated the two germline ends. The CDR3 is 12 amino acids.

The CDR3 nucleotides read TGTGCCAGCAGTGAGGCCTACGAGCAGTACTTC. It translates to CASSEAYEQYF. This chain uses TRBV25-1 with TRBJ2-7; no clear D. This CDR3 is built from 11 residues. The V end lost 3 bases, the J end lost 2 bases, and 2 bases lay between the germline ends. Germline V gene sequence: CDR1 MGHDK, CDR2 SYGVNS.